This T cell receptor (beta chain) was captured in a study of tumor-infiltrating lymphocytes in glioblastoma multiforme. Study results and caveats: Clone frequencies may be distorted by unequal TCR transcripts per cell.

Multiple V-beta primers and a C-beta primer amplified TCRB from RNA. TCRB-specific cDNA synthesis used roughly 0.55 ug of total RNA. TCRdb reprocessed the multiplex PCR reads via MiXCR and lists one record per CDR3 protein. This sample has under 35,000 distinct CDR3 sequences, with 60% to 75% found just once. As to this clonotype: Antigen specificity is unknown. This is likely a read error, given that the CDR3 carries no conserved phenylalanine or tryptophan at its end.

The CDR3 spans 10 residues. Germline lookup yields CDR1 SQVTM and CDR2 ANQGSEA. This TCR was sampled from a male donor with glioblastoma. The J gene is TRBJ1-2, the V gene TRBV29-1, with no clear D. The specimen sequenced was brain tumor tissue. The CDR3 DNA follows: TGCATCGTTGACCCCTATGGCTACACCCTC. Translated: CIVDPYGYTL.